The 21 T cell receptor beta chains below all came from one sample that was sequenced in a study of T cells expressing NK-cell markers. With the 5' RACE reads reprocessed, TCRdb shows one record per CDR3 protein and no DNA. Here the sample table reports 140,000 to 150,000 distinct CDR3 sequences. Material for sequencing was blood T cells: a sorted CD56 or NKG2C T cell subset, CD4+ or CD8+ T cells, or bulk PBMC T cells (not recorded which). These receptor sequences come from a man between 18 and 35 years old in good health.

The chain combines TRBV4-2 with TRBJ2-1; with no DNA, the TCRdb D assignment of TRBD2 cannot be verified. There are 15 residues in the CDR3. The germline V gene encodes CDR1 LGHNA and CDR2 YNFKEQ. CDR3 amino acids: CASSFRTENYNEQFF.

The V gene is TRBV7-8, the J gene TRBJ2-7. The CDR3 sequence is 14 residues long. The germline gives CDR1 SGHVS, CDR2 FQNEAQ. The CDR3 reads CASSFYGSSYEQYF.

The chain recombines TRBV12-3 or TRBV12-4 with TRBJ2-3; with no DNA, the TCRdb D assignment of TRBD2 cannot be verified. CDR3 length: 16 residues. CDR3 in amino acids: CASSLSPSGRAEGGYF.

The rearrangement links TRBV4-1 to TRBJ1-1. The CDR3 runs to 14 residues. The V gene's germline CDR1 is MGHRA and CDR2 YSYEKL. CDR3 sequence: CASSPSGGAPEAFF.

This chain connects TRBV5-1 to TRBJ2-4; TCRdb's D gene call, TRBD2, goes unchecked for lack of DNA. This CDR3 contains 17 residues. CDR1 and CDR2 (germline): SGHRS, YFSETQ. CDR3 residues: CASRIGTSGSVENIQYF.

This sequence joins TRBV7-9 and TRBJ1-1. Germline CDR1 reads SEHNR; CDR2 reads FQNEAQ (reference sequence). The CDR3 loop spans 11 amino acids. CDR3 region: CASSPRIEAFF.

The chain recombines TRBV7-9 with TRBJ2-3; TCRdb indicates TRBD2, and absent DNA this call remains unverified. The CDR3 has 15 residues. The germline CDR1 and CDR2 sequences are SEHNR and FQNEAQ (reference sequence). The CDR3 is CASTGAETIADTQYF.

V and J are TRBV24-1 and TRBJ2-1; the TRBD2 assignment by TCRdb is unverifiable without DNA. Per the germline V gene, CDR1 is KGHDR and CDR2 is SFDVKD. The CDR3 consists of 16 residues. This CDR3 is CATSDLTSGSRLKQFF.

The chain couples TRBV6-1 to TRBJ2-6; TCRdb's D gene call, TRBD1, goes unchecked for lack of DNA. From germline, CDR1 is MNHNS and CDR2 SASEGT. The CDR3 extends over 17 amino acids. The CDR3 reads CASIGGLTTSGANVLTF.

The CDR3 spells CASSSLAGGSETQYF. The chain recombines TRBV6-5 with TRBJ2-5; the TRBD2 assignment by TCRdb is unverifiable without DNA. Per the germline V gene, CDR1 is MNHEY and CDR2 is SVGAGI. CDR3 length equals 15 residues.

V is TRBV6-2 or TRBV6-3 and J is TRBJ2-7; TCRdb names TRBD1, which stays unverified in the absence of DNA. This CDR3 spans 14 amino acids. In germline, CDR1 is MNHEY, CDR2 SVGEGT. The CDR3 protein is CASRAQGTVYEQYF.

This rearrangement joins TRBV7-6 to TRBJ2-5. The CDR3 runs 16 residues. The V gene's germline CDR1 is SGHVS and CDR2 FNYEAQ. CDR3 amino acids: CASSLSSARSEETQYF.

The chain employs TRBV20-1 and TRBJ2-1; as DNA is missing, the TRBD2 call by TCRdb cannot be tested. CDR3 length: 14 residues. Per germline, CDR1 DFQATT and CDR2 SNEGSKA (reference sequence). This CDR3 is CSVLAGVPRNEQFF.

This CDR3 is CASSLETGGFTDTQYF. The chain employs TRBV6-1 and TRBJ2-3; with no DNA, the TCRdb D assignment of TRBD1 cannot be verified. The V gene's germline CDR1 is MNHNS and CDR2 SASEGT. This CDR3 has 16 residues.

V gene TRBV7-9 combines with J gene TRBJ1-1; TCRdb's assignment of TRBD1 cannot be checked, as there is no DNA. The CDR3 is 15 amino acids. Germline values: CDR1 SEHNR, CDR2 FQNEAQ (reference sequence). The CDR3 here is CASRGAGRANTEAFF.

The chain links TRBV6-1 to TRBJ2-1; the D call of TRBD2 rests on TCRdb alone, since no DNA is present to check it. The CDR3 is 16 amino acids. Germline V gives CDR1 MNHNS, CDR2 SASEGT. The CDR3 region is CASRPRTSGSYNEQFF.

This chain joins TRBV7-8 and TRBJ2-3. This CDR3 has 12 residues. Germline-derived CDR1 and CDR2 are SGHVS and FQNEAQ. The CDR3 loop reads CASSFMEHTQYF.

The rearrangement links TRBV6-1 to TRBJ1-5; the TCRdb call, TRBD1, lacks DNA for checking. Germline-derived CDR1 and CDR2 are MNHNS and SASEGT. There are 13 residues in the CDR3. The CDR3 protein is CASSPGSNQPQHF.

The V gene is TRBV4-2, the J gene TRBJ2-7; the D call of TRBD1 rests on TCRdb alone, since no DNA is present to check it. This CDR3 contains 14 residues. Per the germline V gene, CDR1 is LGHNA and CDR2 is YNFKEQ. The CDR3 is CASSQDGTVDEQYF.

This chain joins TRBV23-1 and TRBJ2-7; lacking DNA, the TRBD2 call made by TCRdb goes unchecked. TRBV23-1 is an ORF, and what it does is uncertain. CDR3 size: 16 residues. CDR3 protein: CASSQSAAGRNYEQYF.

V usage is TRBV27 and J usage is TRBJ2-1; TCRdb indicates TRBD2, and absent DNA this call remains unverified. The CDR3 totals 17 residues. Germline V gene sequence: CDR1 MNHEY, CDR2 SMNVEV (reference sequence). This CDR3 reads CASSLSAAGASYNEQFF.